The 9 T cell receptor beta chains listed next were all sequenced from one sample in a study of T cell repertoires in cytomegalovirus infection. TCRdb independently ran MiXCR on the reads; one entry per CDR3 protein. The data show around 300,000 distinct CDR3 sequences, 8% to 9.5% seen once. The sample consisted of PBMCs. These receptors were collected from a human donor in good health (CMV status not recorded). Some clones in this sample may be carry-over from other donors' samples.

In its sample, this clonotype was seen a few times. The CDR3 region is CASSQGGDNQPQHF. CDR3 nucleotides: TGTGCCAGCAGCCAAGGGGGAGACAATCAGCCCCAGCATTTT. The chain joins TRBV4-2 to TRBJ1-5; unclear D gene. The CDR3 runs 14 residues. Trimming removed 1 base from V and 3 bases from J, with 7 bases in between. Germline V gives CDR1 LGHNA, CDR2 YNFKEQ.

This sequence joins TRBV7-2 and TRBJ2-3, with D tentatively TRBD2 (6 bases). The V gene lost 8 bases and the J gene lost 2 bases, with 11 bases spanning the gap. CDR1 is SGHTA and CDR2 is FQGNSA in the germline V gene. The CDR3 extends over 13 amino acids. This CDR3 is CASYGGYTDTQYF. The CDR3 DNA reads as TGTGCCAGCTACGGGGGTTACACAGATACGCAGTATTTT.

The gene calls are TRBV7-6 and TRBJ2-5, with TRBD2 matching over 10 bases. The CDR3 is 16 amino acids. V lost 5 bases to trimming and J lost 13 bases; unmatched junction nucleotides: 19. Germline values: CDR1 SGHVS, CDR2 FNYEAQ. The CDR3 DNA follows: TGTGCCAGCAGCCCAAACCTAGCGGGAGATCGGTCCCCAGGGTACTTC. Translation gives CASSPNLAGDRSPGYF.

This sequence joins TRBV2 and TRBJ2-3; TRBD2 aligns across 9 bases. J lost 3 bases, V lost 7 bases, and 5 bases had no gene match. The CDR3 consists of 14 residues. The V gene's germline CDR1 is SNHLY and CDR2 FYNNEI. The CDR3 nucleotides read TGTGCCAGCATGCGGCTAGCGGGAACAGATACGCAGTATTTT. Translation gives CASMRLAGTDTQYF.

The J gene is TRBJ2-3, the V gene TRBV15, with D possibly TRBD2 on 6 matching bases. Per germline, CDR1 LNHNV and CDR2 YYDKDF (reference sequence). With 0 bases removed from V and 4 bases from J, the gap between germline ends came to 11 bases. The CDR3 extends over 15 amino acids. The CDR3 is CATSRERELADTQYF. CDR3 DNA sequence: TGTGCCACCAGCAGAGAACGGGAGTTGGCAGATACGCAGTATTTT.

The table lists this clonotype with a few counts. The chain uses TRBV28 and TRBJ1-3; 7 nucleotides align to TRBD1. The length of the CDR3 is 16 residues. The J segment lost 2 bases and the V segment lost 4 bases, leaving 8 bases of the junction unmatched. The germline gives CDR1 MDHEN, CDR2 SYDVKM. The chain's CDR3 is CASSSKLTGPGNTIYF. The CDR3 DNA reads as TGTGCCAGCAGTTCCAAATTGACAGGGCCTGGAAACACCATATATTTT.

This clonotype occurred many times. The chain uses TRBV7-2 and TRBJ2-5; the match to TRBD1 covers 9 bases. Germline V gene sequence: CDR1 SGHTA, CDR2 FQGNSA. Trimming removed 1 base from V and 1 base from J; junction bases left unmatched: 4. The CDR3 spans 16 residues. The CDR3 DNA sequence: TGTGCCAGCAGCTTAGTGGGGACAGGGCCCCAAGAGACCCAGTACTTC. Its translation: CASSLVGTGPQETQYF. Full variable domain (missing parts from reference TRBV7-2 and TRBJ2-5): GAGVSQSPSNKVTEKGKDVELRCDPISGHTALYWYRQSLGQGLEFLIYFQGNSAPDKSGLPSDRFSAERTGGSVSTLTIQRTQQEDSAVYLCASSLVGTGPQETQYFGPGTRLLVL.

At least ten counts were recorded for this clonotype. The chain carries TRBV12-3 or TRBV12-4 and TRBJ2-1; 7 nucleotides align to TRBD1. The CDR3 is made up of 15 amino acids. V was pared by 4 bases and J by 0 bases, with 3 bases of the junction left unmatched. CDR3 region: CASSYGDSSYNEQFF. Here the CDR3 DNA reads TGTGCCAGCAGTTACGGGGACAGCTCCTACAATGAGCAGTTCTTC.

V is TRBV20-1 and J is TRBJ2-3; maybe TRBD2 (5 bases). The V gene lost 5 bases and the J gene lost 6 bases, with 12 bases spanning the gap. Germline CDR1 reads DFQATT; CDR2 reads SNEGSKA (reference sequence). There are 12 residues in the CDR3. CDR3 sequence (DNA): TGCAGTGCTGCATCTAGAGGGGATACGCAGTATTTT. Translating it yields CSAASRGDTQYF.